The 6 T cell receptor beta chains presented below share a single source sample, sequenced in a study of T cells in Graves' hyperthyroidism and ophthalmopathy. RNA transcripts served as the template for amplifying TCR beta CDR3 regions. First-round RT-PCR with HTBI primers amplified the TCR CDR3 region. From the multiplex PCR reads, TCRdb called clonotypes with MiXCR, one entry per CDR3 protein. The data contain about 350,000 distinct CDR3 sequences, about a sixth of them singletons. The sample taken for sequencing was blood. The origin of the receptors is a middle-aged woman with Graves' ophthalmopathy.

On this clonotype: The junction shows a germline mismatch at one end, possibly a read error. The chain links TRBV7-2 to TRBJ1-2, with unresolved D. This CDR3 contains 15 residues. CDR1 SGHTA and CDR2 FQGNSA come from the germline V gene. CDR3 coding DNA: TGTGCCAGCAGCTCTGACCCGACCACAAGGGCTAAGGGCAGCTTC. This encodes CASSSDPTTRAKGSF.

The J gene is TRBJ1-1, the V gene TRBV30; tentative D call: TRBD1 (5 bases). V was shortened by 8 bases and J by 7 bases, with 14 bases between the two germline ends. This CDR3 has 11 residues. Germline loops: CDR1 GTSNPN, CDR2 SVGIG (reference sequence). The CDR3 region has the DNA TGTGCCCTACACCGGGGGGTTGAAGCTTTCTTT. Protein sequence: CALHRGVEAFF.

This clonotype was found many times. CDR3 DNA sequence: TGTGCCACCAGTGAGGGCCGGGGCCTAAGTGAAGCTTTCTTT. Translation gives CATSEGRGLSEAFF. J is TRBJ1-1 and V is TRBV24-1; D is possibly TRBD1 (5 bases). CDR3 length equals 14 residues. CDR1 is KGHDR and CDR2 is SFDVKD in the germline V gene. The V end was cut by 4 bases, the J end by 7 bases, with 15 bases between.

This clonotype has a count of ten or more. V is TRBV28 and J is TRBJ2-7, with D unresolved. Germline V gene data show CDR1 as MDHEN and CDR2 as SYDVKM. V shed 7 bases and J shed 1 base, with 11 bases lying between them. The CDR3 runs 13 residues. The CDR3 DNA sequence: TGTGCCAGCAATTTGAGGTTATCCTACGAGCAGTACTTC. This sequence encodes CASNLRLSYEQYF.

The table lists this clonotype with a few counts. The V gene is TRBV28, the J gene TRBJ2-5, with 11 nucleotides matching TRBD2. V was clipped by 1 base and J by 1 base; unmatched bases: 2. CDR1 is MDHEN and CDR2 is SYDVKM in the germline V gene. This CDR3 spans 16 amino acids. The CDR3 is CASSLLTSGGQETQYF. Here the CDR3 DNA reads TGTGCCAGCAGTTTATTAACTAGCGGGGGCCAAGAGACCCAGTACTTC.

With regard to this clonotype: This may be a read error: a much more frequent sequence differs by one nucleotide. The chain joins TRBV27 to TRBJ1-5; a possible D gene is TRBD1 (5 bases). CDR3 length equals 13 residues. V dropped 3 bases and J dropped 16 bases, with 19 bases sitting between them. The germline CDR1 and CDR2 sequences are MNHEY and SMNVEV (reference sequence). The DNA for the CDR3 is TGTGCCAGCAGTTTGTGGGTGGGGCTTGAGCTCCATTTT. Translated, it gives CASSLWVGLELHF.